One and the same sample provided the 19 T cell receptor beta chains below, sequenced in a study of CD8+CD57+ T cells in acquired aplastic anemia. Profiling of TCR beta VDJ combinations and CDR3 sequences used genomic DNA as template. A single record per CDR3 protein comes from TCRdb applying MiXCR to the reads. The table records around 230,000 distinct CDR3 sequences, around 63% of them present only once. The sequenced sample was sorted CD4+, CD8+, or CD8+CD57+ T cells (not recorded which) from PBMCs. These receptors all come from a human donor in good health.

This clonotype was found once. The V and J genes are TRBV20-1 and TRBJ2-3, with 12 nucleotides matching TRBD2. V was pared by 3 bases and J by 6 bases, with 4 bases of the junction left unmatched. Germline CDR1 is DFQATT and CDR2 is SNEGSKA (reference sequence). The CDR3 has 14 amino acids. DNA for the CDR3: TGCAGTGCTAGGACTAGCGGGAGTTGGGATACGCAGTATTTT. Amino acid sequence: CSARTSGSWDTQYF.

Ten or more counts support this clonotype. This sequence joins TRBV20-1 and TRBJ1-1, with D perhaps matching TRBD1 (5 bases). V was cut by 0 bases and J by 1 base, with 12 bases left in between. This CDR3 is 15 amino acids long. In germline, CDR1 is DFQATT, CDR2 SNEGSKA (reference sequence). The CDR3 region has the DNA TGCAGTGCTAGAGATTACCAGGGCAAGAACACTGAAGCTTTCTTT. This sequence encodes CSARDYQGKNTEAFF.

This clonotype was picked up many times. The CDR3 protein is CASSLHPLAEQETQYF. The DNA of the CDR3 is TGCGCCAGCAGCTTGCATCCCCTAGCGGAGCAAGAGACCCAGTACTTC. The rearrangement links TRBV5-1 to TRBJ2-5; 7 bases are shared with TRBD2. The CDR3 contains 16 residues. Germline V gives CDR1 SGHRS, CDR2 YFSETQ. The ends lost 1 base at V and 2 bases at J; junction bases unmatched: 8.

Points on this clonotype: The junction differs from germline at one of its ends, possibly a read error. This rearrangement joins TRBV10-1 to TRBJ2-1, with 7 bases identical to TRBD2. Germline assignment: CDR1 WNHNN and CDR2 SYGVQD (reference sequence). The CDR3 runs to 15 residues. CDR3 amino acids: CASSLGAGEYNKQFF. CDR3 DNA: TGTGCCAGCAGCCTGGGCGCGGGGGAGTACAATAAGCAGTTCTTC.

This clonotype was seen a handful of times. The V and J genes are TRBV4-1 and TRBJ1-6, with D maybe TRBD1 (6 bases). The CDR3 covers 15 residues. Trimming removed 4 bases at V and 7 bases at J, with 14 bases between. CDR1 MGHRA and CDR2 YSYEKL come from the germline V gene. The CDR3 loop reads CASSPSTGSNSPLHF. CDR3 DNA sequence: TGCGCCAGCAGCCCCTCCACAGGGTCGAATTCACCCCTCCACTTT.

The V and J genes are TRBV7-9 and TRBJ2-7, with 11 bases aligning to TRBD2. V lost 11 bases to trimming and J lost 0 bases; unmatched junction nucleotides: 15. The CDR3 runs to 17 residues. CDR1 SEHNR and CDR2 FQNEAQ come from the germline V gene (reference sequence). The CDR3 region has the DNA TGTGCCGGGGGCCTTCTAGCGGGGGGCTTCAGCTCCTACGAGCAGTACTTC. Amino acids: CAGGLLAGGFSSYEQYF.

The CDR3 region is CASSEPTGANTGELFF. In DNA form, the CDR3 reads TGTGCCAGCAGTGAGCCTACAGGGGCGAACACCGGGGAGCTGTTTTTT. This chain connects TRBV6-1 to TRBJ2-2, with 7 bases identical to TRBD1. The V gene end was trimmed by 3 bases and the J gene end by 0 bases; junction bases not matched to a gene: 4. Germline CDR1 reads MNHNS; CDR2 reads SASEGT. The CDR3 runs to 16 residues.

The J gene is TRBJ2-7, the V gene TRBV29-1, with D unclear. Germline CDR1 reads SQVTM; CDR2 reads ANQGSEA. CDR3 length: 10 residues. Between the trimmed V and J ends, which lost 7 bases and 5 bases, there was a span of 9 bases. The CDR3 is CSAAENEQYF. CDR3 bases: TGCAGCGCTGCCGAGAACGAGCAGTACTTC.

The chain combines TRBV2 with TRBJ1-4, with D tentatively TRBD1 (5 bases). Trimming took 3 bases from V and 17 from J, leaving 19 bases between them. The CDR3 is 13 residues long. CDR1 and CDR2 from the germline V gene are SNHLY and FYNNEI. The CDR3 here is CASSEEGLRPEFF. CDR3 in DNA: TGTGCCAGCAGTGAGGAGGGACTGCGGCCTGAATTTTTT.

The chain recombines TRBV10-3 with TRBJ2-5; TRBD2 might be the D (6 bases). The CDR3 extends over 17 amino acids. V lost 0 bases to trimming and J lost 1 base, with 15 bases between them. The germline CDR1 and CDR2 sequences are ENHRY and SYGVKD. In DNA, the CDR3 is TGTGCCATCAGTGAGTCGATGGCTAGCGTGATCCAAGAGACCCAGTACTTC. Residues: CAISESMASVIQETQYF.

A word on this clonotype: At one end the junction does not follow the germline gene, possibly because of a read error. The chain couples TRBV7-8 to TRBJ2-7, with D unclear. Germline lookup yields CDR1 SGHVS and CDR2 FQNEAQ. This CDR3 has 12 residues. The CDR3 DNA reads TGTGCCAGCAGCCGGGTTAGGGCACCCTCGGACTTC. Its protein is CASSRVRAPSDF.

This chain joins TRBV15 and TRBJ2-7; 7 bases map to TRBD2. Trimming cost V 3 bases and J 4 bases; bases outside gene matches: 12. This CDR3 contains 16 residues. Per germline, CDR1 LNHNV and CDR2 YYDKDF (reference sequence). The CDR3 loop reads CATSRTTGGSLYEQYF. CDR3 DNA: TGTGCCACCAGCAGGACAACGGGAGGCAGTCTGTACGAGCAGTACTTC. The full variable domain, with the rest looked up from reference TRBV15 and TRBJ2-7, is DAMVIQNPRYQVTQFGKPVTLSCSQTLNHNVMYWYQQKSSQAPKLLFHYYDKDFNNEADTPDNFQSRRPNTSFCFLDIRSPGLGDTAMYLCATSRTTGGSLYEQYFGPGTRLTVT.

V is TRBV11-2 and J is TRBJ1-3; possible D gene TRBD1, 6 bases. The CDR3 has 16 residues. Germline assignment: CDR1 SGHAT and CDR2 FQNNGV. V dropped 5 bases and J dropped 6 bases, with 20 bases sitting between them. DNA for the CDR3: TGTGCCAGCAGCCAGGGACACGGGGGAGCCGTAAACACCATATATTTT. Amino acid sequence: CASSQGHGGAVNTIYF.

This clonotype was seen repeatedly, ten times or more. The rearrangement joins TRBV5-8 to TRBJ1-6; tentatively, D is TRBD1 (6 bases). Germline lookup yields CDR1 SGHTS and CDR2 YDEGEE. This CDR3 has 18 amino acids. Deletions cut 1 base from V and 8 bases from J, with 22 bases between. The CDR3 loop reads CASSLSNTYRESDSPLHF. CDR3 nucleotides: TGTGCCAGCAGCTTGTCGAACACCTACAGGGAGAGCGATTCACCCCTCCACTTT.

The chain recombines TRBV14 with TRBJ2-7; D remains ambiguous. Trimming stripped 5 bases from V and 0 bases from J, with 5 bases between. The germline CDR1 and CDR2 sequences are SGHDN and FVKESK. The CDR3 totals 12 residues. Here the CDR3 DNA reads TGTGCCAGCAGCTCCTTCTCCTACGAGCAGTACTTC. Translating it yields CASSSFSYEQYF.

The rearrangement uses TRBV24-1 and TRBJ2-7; 7 positions agree with TRBD1. CDR3 length: 19 residues. Losses at the gene ends were 2 bases for V and 4 bases for J; bases not matched to a gene: 19. Germline lookup yields CDR1 KGHDR and CDR2 SFDVKD. The CDR3 DNA reads TGTGCCACCAGTGATTCCAGCGGACGAACCGGGACAGATTTTTACGAGCAGTACTTC. Its protein is CATSDSSGRTGTDFYEQYF.

Turning to this clonotype: A read error may be the cause here, since a much bigger clone is one base away. The rearrangement joins TRBV7-9 to TRBJ2-1; a weak D match, TRBD1 (5 bases). This CDR3 spans 15 amino acids. CDR1 is SEHNR, CDR2 FQNEAQ, per germline (reference sequence). The CDR3 DNA reads as TGTGCCAGCAGCGAGAGCAGGGTTCTGAGGAATGAGCGGTTCTTC. This translates into CASSESRVLRNERFF.

A remark on this clonotype: One end of the junction does not line up with germline, which may come from a read error. The V and J genes are TRBV2 and TRBJ2-3; no reliable D call. Germline CDR1 is SNHLY and CDR2 is FYNNEI. This CDR3 is 14 amino acids long. DNA for the CDR3: TGTGCCAGCAGTGAAGTGGGCGGAACAGATGCGCAGTATTTT. It is translated as CASSEVGGTDAQYF.

The CDR3 here is CASSEYPDTQYF. CDR3 nucleotide sequence: TGTGCCAGCAGTGAATATCCAGATACGCAGTATTTT. J is TRBJ2-3 and V is TRBV25-1; no reliable D call. From germline, CDR1 is MGHDK and CDR2 SYGVNS. V shed 0 bases and J shed 4 bases, with 2 bases lying between them. The CDR3 has 12 residues.